Following are 3 T cell receptor beta chains from one sample sequenced in a study of regulatory T cells in long-lasting Graves disease. Time point given: newly diagnosed GD, antithyroid drugs for less than 3 months. The TCR library was made from RNA extracted from PBMCs. CDR3 regions were amplified by Arm-PCR using iRepertoire HTBI primers to build TCR beta libraries. TCRdb itself ran the multiplex PCR reads through MiXCR, one entry per CDR3 protein. The data contain almost 450,000 distinct CDR3 sequences, about 17% of them seen just once; the ten biggest clones take up roughly a tenth. The same data also went into a second study, on T cells in Graves' hyperthyroidism and ophthalmopathy.

This sample comprised peripheral blood mononuclear cells (PBMCs), obtained at new diagnosis, from a patient treated with antithyroid drugs. Every receptor here comes from a woman in her twenties or thirties with Graves disease.

This clonotype was detected only a few times. The J gene is TRBJ1-5, the V gene TRBV20-1, with 7 positions matching TRBD1. The length of the CDR3 is 13 residues. Germline V gene lookup returns CDR1 DFQATT and CDR2 SNEGSKA (reference sequence). The CDR3 reads CRTRTGKNQPQHF. CDR3 coding DNA: TGCAGGACCCGGACAGGCAAAAATCAGCCCCAGCATTTT.

This clonotype was observed at least ten times. The J gene is TRBJ2-7, the V gene TRBV12-3 or TRBV12-4, with no clear D. Trimming removed 1 base at V and 4 bases at J, with 14 bases between. The CDR3 has 15 amino acids. The DNA for the CDR3 is TGTGCCAGCAGTTTAGAGTACGGAACTAATTACGAGCAGTACTTC. Encoded protein: CASSLEYGTNYEQYF.

Many counts were recorded for this clonotype. The chain combines TRBV7-2 with TRBJ1-2; unclear D gene. Trimming pared 0 bases from V and 2 bases from J, leaving 7 bases between. This CDR3 contains 14 residues. Germline V CDR1 and CDR2: SGHTA, FQGNSA. The CDR3 sequence: CASSLARRNYGYTF. In nucleotides, the CDR3 is TGTGCCAGCAGCTTAGCCCGACGGAACTATGGCTACACCTTC.